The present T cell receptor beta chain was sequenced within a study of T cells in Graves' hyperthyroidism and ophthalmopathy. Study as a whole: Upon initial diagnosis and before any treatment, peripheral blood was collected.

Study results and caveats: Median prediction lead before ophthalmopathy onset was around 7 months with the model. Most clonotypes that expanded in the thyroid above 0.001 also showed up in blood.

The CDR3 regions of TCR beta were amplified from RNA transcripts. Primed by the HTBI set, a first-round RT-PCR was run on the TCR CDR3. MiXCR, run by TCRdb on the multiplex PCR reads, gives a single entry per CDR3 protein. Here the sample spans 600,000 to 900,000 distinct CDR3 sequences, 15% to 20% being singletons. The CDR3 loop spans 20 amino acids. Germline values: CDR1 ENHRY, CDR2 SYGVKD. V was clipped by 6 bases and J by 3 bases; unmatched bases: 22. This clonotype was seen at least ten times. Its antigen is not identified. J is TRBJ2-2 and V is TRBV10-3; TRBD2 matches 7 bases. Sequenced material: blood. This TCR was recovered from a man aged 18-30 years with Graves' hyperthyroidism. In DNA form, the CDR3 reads TGTGCCATCAGCGACCCATTACCTTTAGCGGAAGGGAGGGACACCGGGGAGCTGTTTTTT. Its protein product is CAISDPLPLAEGRDTGELFF.